This is a list of T cell receptor beta chains from one sample in a study of T cells after yellow fever vaccination. TCRdb used MiXCR to reprocess the 5' RACE reads, holding one entry per CDR3 protein. This table has 150,000 or so distinct CDR3 sequences, around 8.5% appearing once. The material sequenced was CD8+ T cells sorted from PBMCs, taken 45 days after the yellow fever booster vaccination. The receptors stem from a man younger than 35 who received the YFV17D yellow fever vaccine. The CDR3 runs from the conserved cysteine through the conserved F or W. The order of the fields is clone size, V gene, D gene, J gene, CDR3 protein, CDR3 DNA. D genes are given only for firm matches. Not every row has a clone size; where given, it reads once, few, many or a size class.

abundance: .
v_gene: TRBV12-3/TRBV12-4
d_gene: .
j_gene: TRBJ1-5
CDR3aa: CASSFSSGNQPQHF
CDR3nt: TGTGCCAGCAGTTTTTCCAGCGGCAATCAGCCCCAGCATTTT

abundance: .
v_gene: TRBV19
d_gene: TRBD1
j_gene: TRBJ1-2
CDR3aa: CASSLRQGLNYGYTF
CDR3nt: TGTGCCAGTAGTCTACGACAGGGGCTTAACTATGGCTACACCTTC

abundance: few
v_gene: TRBV2
d_gene: TRBD1
j_gene: TRBJ1-6
CDR3aa: CASHGQGNNSPLHF
CDR3nt: TGTGCCAGCCATGGACAGGGAAATAATTCACCCCTCCACTTT

abundance: .
v_gene: TRBV5-1
d_gene: .
j_gene: TRBJ1-6
CDR3aa: CASSLVGLISPLHF
CDR3nt: TGCGCCAGCAGCTTGGTGGGACTGATTTCACCCCTCCACTTT

abundance: many
v_gene: TRBV27
d_gene: .
j_gene: TRBJ2-7
CDR3aa: CASSFPAGNYEQYF
CDR3nt: TGTGCCAGCAGTTTTCCCGCGGGGAACTACGAGCAGTACTTC

abundance: many
v_gene: TRBV11-2
d_gene: .
j_gene: TRBJ2-4
CDR3aa: CASSPWDRQRVIQYF
CDR3nt: TGTGCCAGCAGCCCCTGGGACCGCCAGAGGGTCATTCAGTACTTC

abundance: .
v_gene: TRBV6-1
d_gene: .
j_gene: TRBJ2-7
CDR3aa: CASSGGRGQEYTYEQYF
CDR3nt: TGTGCCAGCAGTGGGGGGCGGGGACAAGAGTATACCTACGAGCAGTACTTC

abundance: many
v_gene: TRBV6-5
d_gene: .
j_gene: TRBJ2-2
CDR3aa: CASSRQIGQAGELFF
CDR3nt: TGTGCCAGCAGTAGACAAATTGGTCAGGCCGGGGAGCTGTTTTTT

abundance: few
v_gene: TRBV6-6
d_gene: .
j_gene: TRBJ2-4
CDR3aa: CASHTKGLKAKNIQYF
CDR3nt: TGTGCCAGCCACACCAAGGGGTTGAAGGCCAAAAACATTCAGTACTTC

abundance: once
v_gene: TRBV27
d_gene: .
j_gene: TRBJ2-3
CDR3aa: CASCLGVYNPDTQYF
CDR3nt: TGTGCCAGCTGTTTAGGAGTCTATAACCCAGATACGCAGTATTTT

abundance: .
v_gene: TRBV7-3
d_gene: TRBD1
j_gene: TRBJ1-6
CDR3aa: CASSLTGGYNSPLHF
CDR3nt: TGTGCCAGCAGCTTGACAGGGGGCTATAATTCACCCCTCCACTTT

abundance: few
v_gene: TRBV7-6
d_gene: .
j_gene: TRBJ2-1
CDR3aa: CASSFGGPGEQFF
CDR3nt: TGTGCCAGCAGCTTCGGGGGCCCGGGCGAGCAGTTCTTC

abundance: .
v_gene: TRBV12-3/TRBV12-4
d_gene: TRBD1
j_gene: TRBJ2-2
CDR3aa: CASSSRQGNTGELFF
CDR3nt: TGTGCCAGCAGTTCGAGACAGGGGAACACCGGGGAGCTGTTTTTT

abundance: few
v_gene: TRBV20-1
d_gene: .
j_gene: TRBJ1-1
CDR3aa: CSARDLTENTEAFF
CDR3nt: TGCAGTGCTAGAGATCTGACGGAGAACACTGAAGCTTTCTTT

abundance: few
v_gene: TRBV20-1
d_gene: .
j_gene: TRBJ1-3
CDR3aa: CSARDEYLNTIYF
CDR3nt: TGCAGTGCTAGAGACGAGTATTTAAACACCATATATTTT

abundance: .
v_gene: TRBV7-9
d_gene: .
j_gene: TRBJ2-3
CDR3aa: CASWKGGTDTQYF
CDR3nt: TGTGCCAGCTGGAAGGGAGGCACAGATACGCAGTATTTT

abundance: .
v_gene: TRBV15
d_gene: TRBD2
j_gene: TRBJ2-1
CDR3aa: CATSSGGAADEQFF
CDR3nt: TGTGCCACCAGCAGCGGGGGGGCCGCGGATGAGCAGTTCTTC

abundance: few
v_gene: TRBV11-2
d_gene: .
j_gene: TRBJ1-1
CDR3aa: CASSLSSMNTEAFF
CDR3nt: TGTGCCAGCAGCTTATCCAGCATGAACACTGAAGCTTTCTTT

abundance: .
v_gene: TRBV7-9
d_gene: TRBD1
j_gene: TRBJ2-7
CDR3aa: CASSRTGAASSYEQYF
CDR3nt: TGTGCCAGCAGCAGAACAGGGGCCGCTAGCTCCTACGAGCAGTACTTC

abundance: few
v_gene: TRBV4-2
d_gene: .
j_gene: TRBJ2-1
CDR3aa: CASSHYIRDGGNEQFF
CDR3nt: TGTGCCAGCAGCCATTACATCCGGGACGGCGGCAATGAGCAGTTCTTC

abundance: few
v_gene: TRBV7-9
d_gene: TRBD2
j_gene: TRBJ2-3
CDR3aa: CASSPAGVEDTQYF
CDR3nt: TGTGCCAGCAGCCCAGCGGGGGTTGAAGATACGCAGTATTTT

abundance: few
v_gene: TRBV3-1
d_gene: .
j_gene: TRBJ1-1
CDR3aa: CASSQGAGEAFF
CDR3nt: TGTGCCAGCAGCCAAGGGGCGGGTGAAGCTTTCTTT